The 2 T cell receptor beta chains presented below share a single source sample, sequenced in a study of T cell responses to AZD1222 COVID-19 vaccine. Profiled with immunoSEQ multiplex PCR; TCRdb holds only in-frame clones, not every one. The repertoire has roughly 120,000 clones, about 80% of them found once; the top ten carry about 9.5%. The sample here was peripheral blood, taken on day 0 of AZD1222 vaccination. These receptors were obtained from an adult in good health.

A few counts support this clone. The V and J genes are TRBV5-1 and TRBJ2-5; no clear D gene. CDR1 is SGHRS and CDR2 is YFSETQ in the germline V gene. The CDR3 contains 11 residues. V lost 3 bases, J lost 2 bases, and 2 bases lay in between. The CDR3 spells CASSSQETQYF. As DNA, the CDR3 is TGCGCCAGCAGCTCTCAAGAGACCCAGTACTTC.

This clone has only a few counts. V and J are TRBV7-9 and TRBJ2-1; D may match TRBD1 or TRBD2 (6 bases each). The germline gives CDR1 SEHNR, CDR2 FQNEAQ (reference sequence). The CDR3 length is 14 residues. V dropped 3 bases and J dropped 7 bases, with 13 bases sitting between them. This CDR3 reads CASSLGGLFNEQFF. The CDR3 DNA reads TGTGCCAGCAGCTTGGGGGGCTTGTTTAATGAGCAGTTCTTC.